The source of this TCR beta chain is a study of human T cells and chemical hapten exposure. This clonotype was seen a few times. As for time point: patch test 2, 6 weeks after DPC sensitization. This sample's treatment: therapeutic diphenylcyclopropenone sensitization with weekly scalp DPC. The V gene end was trimmed by 5 bases and the J gene end by 4 bases; junction bases not matched to a gene: 7. Germline CDR1 MDHEN, CDR2 SYDVKM. This CDR3 contains 16 residues. From the RACE reads, TCRdb called clonotypes with MiXCR, one entry per CDR3 protein. The table has about 140,000 distinct CDR3 sequences, approximately 12% seen once; the top ten hold around 1.4%.

This chain links TRBV28 with TRBJ2-2; 10 bases line up with TRBD2. Material: whole blood, obtained in connection with sensitization to the hapten diphenylcyclopropenone (DPC). This TCR came from a woman aged 45-60 years with alopecia areata. Some clones in this sample may be carry-over from other donors' samples. The CDR3 loop reads CASSLSRTSGTGELFF. In nucleotides, the CDR3 is TGTGCCAGCAGTCTCTCTAGGACTAGCGGCACCGGGGAGCTGTTTTTT.